What follows are 12 T cell receptor beta chains derived from one specimen sequenced in a study of spatial heterogeneity in lung cancer. TCRdb analysed the 5' RACE reads with MiXCR anew, one entry per CDR3 protein. The sample holds thousands of distinct CDR3 sequences, approximately 7% seen once. Time point here: sample taken at primary tumor resection. Material for sequencing was whole RNA from tumor, nontumor lung or frozen PBMC, left unsorted. Material: PBMCs, obtained at surgery. The receptor source for this set is a male donor with early-stage non-small cell lung cancer.

This clonotype was counted many times. Since it is a stray read in a library aimed at alpha chains, this beta chain has a size that is not meaningful. The chain joins TRBV11-2 to TRBJ1-1, with no clear D. The V gene's germline CDR1 is SGHAT and CDR2 FQNNGV. Trimming took off 7 bases at V and 1 base at J, with 13 bases between the two ends. The CDR3 totals 14 residues. CDR3 bases: TGTGCCAGCAACCATTATCAGGAGAACACTGAAGCTTTCTTT. It is translated as CASNHYQENTEAFF.

Comment on this clonotype: This may stem from a read error, because a much larger clone lies one nucleotide away. This beta chain came through as a stray read in a library set up for alpha chains, and its size says little. This sequence joins TRBV7-8 and TRBJ1-5, with 9 bases lining up with TRBD1. The CDR3 runs to 15 residues. Germline CDR1 is SGHVS and CDR2 is FQNEAQ. CDR3 DNA sequence: TGTGTCAGCAGCCGCCGACAGGGGGGCAATCAGCCCCAGCATTTT. Translated: CVSSRRQGGNQPQHF.

As to this clonotype: Found in a library prepared for alpha chains, this beta chain is an off-target read, and its abundance has little meaning. V is TRBV20-1 and J is TRBJ2-3; D unresolved. V was shortened by 4 bases and J by 6 bases, with 8 bases between the two germline ends. CDR1 is DFQATT, CDR2 SNEGSKA, per germline (reference sequence). The CDR3 loop spans 11 amino acids. CDR3 in DNA: TGCAGTGCTATGTGGTGGGATACGCAGTATTTT. This translates into CSAMWWDTQYF.

This clonotype has a count of ten or more. This beta chain lies outside the target of a library built for alpha chains; its clone size means little. The genes are TRBV3-1 and TRBJ2-1; D perhaps matches TRBD2 (6 bases). From germline, CDR1 is LGHDT and CDR2 YNNKEL (reference sequence). V was clipped by 1 base and J by 6 bases, with 10 bases between them. The CDR3 totals 14 residues. In DNA, the CDR3 is TGTGCCAGCAGCCAAGCGATTAGCGGCAATGAGCAGTTCTTC. It specifies CASSQAISGNEQFF.

This clonotype came up many times. This beta chain lies outside the target of a library built for alpha chains; its clone size means little. The chain employs TRBV5-1 and TRBJ2-3; weak D call: TRBD2 (5 bases). Deletions cut 3 bases from V and 0 bases from J, with 14 bases between. Germline assignment: CDR1 SGHRS and CDR2 YFSETQ. The CDR3 has 16 amino acids. For the CDR3, the DNA is TGCGCCAGCAGCTGGGAGTCCGACAAGAGCACAGATACGCAGTATTTT. Protein sequence: CASSWESDKSTDTQYF.

This clonotype was detected ten times or more. Since the library was made to target alpha chains, this beta chain is a stray read and its abundance is not meaningful. V gene TRBV25-1 combines with J gene TRBJ2-5; D perhaps matches TRBD1 (5 bases). This CDR3 is 15 amino acids long. The germline V gene has CDR1 MGHDK and CDR2 SYGVNS. Trimming removed 2 bases at V and 5 bases at J, with 15 bases between. CDR3 DNA: TGTGCCAGCAGTGAACGTGGCAGGGCTCGGGAGACCCAGTACTTC. Amino acids: CASSERGRARETQYF.

This clonotype occurred many times. The size of this beta chain means little, since it is a stray read in a library made for alpha chains. The chain joins TRBV29-1 to TRBJ2-3; no definite D call. Trimming shortened V by 4 bases and J by 2 bases, and 13 bases separated the two germline ends. The CDR3 runs 14 residues. The germline V gene has CDR1 SQVTM and CDR2 ANQGSEA. The CDR3 sequence is CSVVVRRNTDTQYF. The CDR3 DNA is TGCAGCGTTGTGGTCAGGAGAAACACAGATACGCAGTATTTT.

In its sample, this clonotype was seen a few times. The size of this beta chain means little, since it is a stray read in a library made for alpha chains. The rearrangement joins TRBV10-3 to TRBJ1-1; 9 bases align to TRBD1. V gave up 6 bases and J gave up 4 bases; unmatched junction bases: 9. Germline V gives CDR1 ENHRY, CDR2 SYGVKD. The CDR3 loop spans 15 amino acids. The CDR3 coding sequence is TGTGCCATCAGCGGCACAGGGGGCGCGGGCACTGAAGCTTTCTTT. It is translated as CAISGTGGAGTEAFF.

This clonotype was found many times. The library was prepared for alpha chains; this beta chain is a stray read, so its frequency means little. This chain links TRBV9 with TRBJ1-6, with TRBD1 as a possible D gene (5 bases). This CDR3 region has 18 residues. V was cut by 0 bases and J by 3 bases, with 16 bases left in between. Germline V gene data show CDR1 as SGDLS and CDR2 as YYNGEE. The CDR3 loop is CASSVGVGERNYNSPLHF. The CDR3 bases are TGTGCCAGCAGCGTAGGTGTGGGGGAAAGAAACTATAATTCACCCCTCCACTTT.

Concerning this clonotype: This beta chain is an off-target read within a library intended for alpha chains, so its frequency means little. This chain links TRBV5-1 with TRBJ2-3, with 7 bases fitting TRBD1. Per germline, CDR1 SGHRS and CDR2 YFSETQ. This CDR3 is built from 14 residues. Trimming at V came to 4 bases and at J to 3 bases, leaving 5 bases not matched to a gene. Written as DNA, the CDR3 is TGCGCCAGCAGCACCCGACAGGGTACAGATACGCAGTATTTT. This codes for CASSTRQGTDTQYF.

This clonotype was observed many times. This beta chain is off target for a library built for alpha chains, so its abundance means little. The chain employs TRBV28 and TRBJ2-2, with D hard to call. The CDR3 consists of 12 residues. Trimming stripped 6 bases from V and 4 bases from J, with 6 bases between. The germline V gene encodes CDR1 MDHEN and CDR2 SYDVKM. This CDR3 is CASRVGTGELFF. The CDR3 DNA reads as TGTGCCAGCAGAGTGGGCACCGGGGAGCTGTTTTTT.

This clonotype was observed many times. This beta chain is an off-target read within a library intended for alpha chains, so its frequency means little. The chain joins TRBV6-5 to TRBJ2-1; 15 bases align to TRBD2. The trim removed 2 bases at V and 4 bases at J, leaving 3 bases unmatched. The CDR3 extends over 17 amino acids. The germline gives CDR1 MNHEY, CDR2 SVGAGI. This CDR3 reads CASSYGLAGGPYNEQFF. CDR3 DNA: TGTGCCAGCAGTTACGGACTAGCGGGAGGGCCTTACAATGAGCAGTTCTTC.